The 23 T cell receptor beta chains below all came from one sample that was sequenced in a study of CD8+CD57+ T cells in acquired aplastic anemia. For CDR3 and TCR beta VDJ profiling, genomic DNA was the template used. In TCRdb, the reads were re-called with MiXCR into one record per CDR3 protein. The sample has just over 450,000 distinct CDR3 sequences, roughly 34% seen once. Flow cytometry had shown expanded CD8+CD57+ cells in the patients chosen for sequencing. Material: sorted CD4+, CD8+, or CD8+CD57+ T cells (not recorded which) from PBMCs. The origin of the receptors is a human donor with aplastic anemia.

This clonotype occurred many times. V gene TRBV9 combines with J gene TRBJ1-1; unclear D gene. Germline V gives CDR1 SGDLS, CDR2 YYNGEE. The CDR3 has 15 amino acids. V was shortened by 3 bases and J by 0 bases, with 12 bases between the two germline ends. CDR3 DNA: TGTGCCAGCAGCGCCCGTAGCGGTATGAACACTGAAGCTTTCTTT. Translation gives CASSARSGMNTEAFF.

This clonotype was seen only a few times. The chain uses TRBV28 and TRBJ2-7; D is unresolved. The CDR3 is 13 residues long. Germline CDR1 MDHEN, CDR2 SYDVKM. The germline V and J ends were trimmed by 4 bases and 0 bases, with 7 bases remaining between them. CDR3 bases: TGTGCCAGCAGTTCCCTCACCTCCTACGAGCAGTACTTC. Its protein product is CASSSLTSYEQYF.

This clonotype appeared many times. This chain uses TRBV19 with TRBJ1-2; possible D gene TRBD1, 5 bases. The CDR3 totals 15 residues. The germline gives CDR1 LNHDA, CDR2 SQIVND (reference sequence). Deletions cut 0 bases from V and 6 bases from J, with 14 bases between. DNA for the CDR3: TGTGCCAGTAGTATAGAGTCAGGGCAACGGAATGGCTACACCTTC. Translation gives CASSIESGQRNGYTF.

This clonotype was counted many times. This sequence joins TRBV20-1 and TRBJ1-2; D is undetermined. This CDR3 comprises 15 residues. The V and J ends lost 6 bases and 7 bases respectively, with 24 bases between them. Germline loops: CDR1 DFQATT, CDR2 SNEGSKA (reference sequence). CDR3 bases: TGCAGTGCCGTCGGGATCGGAGGGATTTATGGTGGCTACACCTTC. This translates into CSAVGIGGIYGGYTF.

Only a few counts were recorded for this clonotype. The DNA of the CDR3 is TGCGCCAGCAGCCAGAGGGGTCAGGGCTACGAGCAGTACTTC. It is translated as CASSQRGQGYEQYF. V and J are TRBV4-3 and TRBJ2-7; D possibly matches TRBD1 or TRBD2 (5 bases each). There are 14 residues in the CDR3. Germline assignment: CDR1 LGHNA and CDR2 YSLEER. V was pared by 3 bases and J by 3 bases, with 12 bases between.

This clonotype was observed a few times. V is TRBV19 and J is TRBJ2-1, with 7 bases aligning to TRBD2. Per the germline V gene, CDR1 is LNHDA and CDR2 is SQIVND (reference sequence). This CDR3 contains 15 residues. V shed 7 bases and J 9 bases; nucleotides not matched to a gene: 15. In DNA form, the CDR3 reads TGTGCCAGTACTCAGGGACTATTTGACGGTAGTGAGCAGTTCTTC. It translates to CASTQGLFDGSEQFF. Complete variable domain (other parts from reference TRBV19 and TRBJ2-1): DGGITQSPKYLFRKEGQNVTLSCEQNLNHDAMYWYRQDPGQGLRLIYYSQIVNDFQKGDIAEGYSVSREKKESFPLTVTSAQKNPTAFYLCASTQGLFDGSEQFFGPGTRLTVL.

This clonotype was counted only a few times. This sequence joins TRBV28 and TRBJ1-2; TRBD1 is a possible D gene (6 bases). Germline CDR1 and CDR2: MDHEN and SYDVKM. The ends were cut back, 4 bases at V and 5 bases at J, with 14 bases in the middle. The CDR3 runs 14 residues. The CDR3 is CASSSTDRPYGYTF. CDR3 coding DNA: TGTGCCAGCAGTTCTACGGACAGACCGTATGGCTACACCTTC.

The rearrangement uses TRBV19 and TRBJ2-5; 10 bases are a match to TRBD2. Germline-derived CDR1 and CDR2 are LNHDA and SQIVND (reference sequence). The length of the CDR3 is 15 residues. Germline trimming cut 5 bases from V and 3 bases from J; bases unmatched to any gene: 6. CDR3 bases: TGTGCCAGTAGTCATCCTAGCGGGGGAAAAGAGACCCAGTACTTC. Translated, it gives CASSHPSGGKETQYF.

DNA for the CDR3: TGTGCCAGCAGCGGTCTAAGAACCGGGGAGCTGTTTTTT. The encoded protein is CASSGLRTGELFF. The chain joins TRBV7-2 to TRBJ2-2; no reliable D call. With 5 bases removed from V and 5 bases from J, the gap between germline ends came to 9 bases. The CDR3 spans 13 residues. Germline values: CDR1 SGHTA, CDR2 FQGNSA.

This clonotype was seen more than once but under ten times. This chain's CDR3 is CASSYFPEANYGYTF. CDR3 nucleotides: TGTGCCAGCAGTTACTTCCCAGAAGCTAACTATGGCTACACCTTC. V and J are TRBV6-2 or TRBV6-3 and TRBJ1-2; D is undetermined. CDR3 length equals 15 residues. V lost 1 base, J lost 0 bases, and 9 bases lay in between. Germline lookup yields CDR1 MNHEY and CDR2 SVGEGT.

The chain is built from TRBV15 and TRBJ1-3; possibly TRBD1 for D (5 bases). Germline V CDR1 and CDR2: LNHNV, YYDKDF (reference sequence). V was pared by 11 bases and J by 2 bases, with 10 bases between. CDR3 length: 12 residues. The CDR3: CASPGTGNTIYF. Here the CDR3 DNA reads TGTGCCTCCCCAGGGACTGGAAACACCATATATTTT.

The CDR3 reads CASSKQGALGEKLFF. As DNA, the CDR3 is TGTGCCAGCAGTAAACAGGGGGCCCTTGGTGAAAAACTGTTTTTT. This chain links TRBV3-1 with TRBJ1-4; 9 nucleotides agree with TRBD1. Germline loops: CDR1 LGHDT, CDR2 YNNKEL (reference sequence). After removal of 6 bases from V and 7 bases from J, the junction contained 9 bases not matched to a gene. The CDR3 runs 15 residues.

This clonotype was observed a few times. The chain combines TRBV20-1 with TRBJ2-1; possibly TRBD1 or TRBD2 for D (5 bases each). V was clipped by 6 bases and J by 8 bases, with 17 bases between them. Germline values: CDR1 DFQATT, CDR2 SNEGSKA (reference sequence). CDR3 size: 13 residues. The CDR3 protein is CSAHGLRDDEQFF. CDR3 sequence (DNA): TGCAGTGCCCACGGGCTGAGGGACGATGAGCAGTTCTTC.

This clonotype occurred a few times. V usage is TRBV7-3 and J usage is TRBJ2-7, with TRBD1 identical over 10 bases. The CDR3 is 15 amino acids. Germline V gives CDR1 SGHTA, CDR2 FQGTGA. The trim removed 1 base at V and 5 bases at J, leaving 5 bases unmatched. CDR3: CASSLMGQGTDEQYF. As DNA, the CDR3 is TGTGCCAGCAGCTTAATGGGACAGGGGACCGACGAGCAGTACTTC.

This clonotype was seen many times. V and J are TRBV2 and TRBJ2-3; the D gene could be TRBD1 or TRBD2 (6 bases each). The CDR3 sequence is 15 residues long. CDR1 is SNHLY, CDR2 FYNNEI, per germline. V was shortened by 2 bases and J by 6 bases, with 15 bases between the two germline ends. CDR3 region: CASSESQGGVDTQYF. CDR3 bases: TGTGCCAGCAGTGAATCACAGGGCGGGGTCGATACGCAGTATTTT.

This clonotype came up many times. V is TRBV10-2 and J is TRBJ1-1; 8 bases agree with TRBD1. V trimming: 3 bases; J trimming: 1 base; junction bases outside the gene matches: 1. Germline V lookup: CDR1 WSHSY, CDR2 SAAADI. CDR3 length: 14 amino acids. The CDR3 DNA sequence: TGCGCCAGCAGTGAACAGGGGGGGAACACTGAAGCTTTCTTT. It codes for CASSEQGGNTEAFF.

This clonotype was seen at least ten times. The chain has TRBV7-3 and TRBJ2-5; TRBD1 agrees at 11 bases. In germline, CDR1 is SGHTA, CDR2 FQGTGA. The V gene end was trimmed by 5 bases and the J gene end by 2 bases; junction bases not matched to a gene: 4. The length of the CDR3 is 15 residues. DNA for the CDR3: TGTGCCAGCAGCCGGACAGGGGGCTATCAAGAGACCCAGTACTTC. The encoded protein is CASSRTGGYQETQYF. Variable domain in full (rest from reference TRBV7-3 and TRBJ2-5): GAGVSQTPSNKVTEKGKYVELRCDPISGHTALYWYRQSLGQGPEFLIYFQGTGAADDSGLPNDRFFAVRPEGSVSTLKIQRTERGDSAVYLCASSRTGGYQETQYFGPGTRLLVL.

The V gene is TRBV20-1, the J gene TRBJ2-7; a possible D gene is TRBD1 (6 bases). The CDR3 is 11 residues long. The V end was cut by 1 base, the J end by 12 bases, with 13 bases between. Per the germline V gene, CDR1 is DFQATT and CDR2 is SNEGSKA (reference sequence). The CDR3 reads CSARGQDKLYF. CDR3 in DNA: TGCAGTGCTAGAGGACAGGATAAGTTGTACTTC.

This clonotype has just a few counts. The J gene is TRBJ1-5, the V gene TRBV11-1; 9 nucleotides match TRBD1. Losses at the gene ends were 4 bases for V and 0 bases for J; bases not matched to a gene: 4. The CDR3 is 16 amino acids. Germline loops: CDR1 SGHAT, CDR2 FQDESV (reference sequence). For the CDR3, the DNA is TGTGCCAGCAGCTCCCTACAGGGGGCTAGCAATCAGCCCCAGCATTTT. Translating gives CASSSLQGASNQPQHF.

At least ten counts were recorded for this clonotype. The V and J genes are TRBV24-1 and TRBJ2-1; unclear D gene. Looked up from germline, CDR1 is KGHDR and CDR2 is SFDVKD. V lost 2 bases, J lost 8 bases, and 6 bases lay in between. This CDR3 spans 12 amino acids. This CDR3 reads CATSDSKDEQFF. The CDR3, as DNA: TGTGCCACCAGTGATTCGAAGGATGAGCAGTTCTTC.

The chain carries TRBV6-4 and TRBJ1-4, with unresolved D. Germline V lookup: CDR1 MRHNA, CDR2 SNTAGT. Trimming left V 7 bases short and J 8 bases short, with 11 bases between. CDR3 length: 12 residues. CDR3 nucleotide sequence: TGTGCCAGCACCCAAGCCCGGGAAAAACTGTTTTTT. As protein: CASTQAREKLFF.

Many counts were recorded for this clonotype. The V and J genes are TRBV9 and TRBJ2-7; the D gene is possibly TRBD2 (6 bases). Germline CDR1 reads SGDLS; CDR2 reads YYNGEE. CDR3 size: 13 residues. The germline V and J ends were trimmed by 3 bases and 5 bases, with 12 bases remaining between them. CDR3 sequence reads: CASSGGTFNEQYF. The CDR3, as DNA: TGTGCCAGCAGCGGCGGGACTTTTAACGAGCAGTACTTC. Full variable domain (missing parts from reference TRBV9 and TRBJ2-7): DSGVTQTPKHLITATGQRVTLRCSPRSGDLSVYWYQQSLDQGLQFLIQYYNGEERAKGNILERFSAQQFPDLHSELNLSSLELGDSALYFCASSGGTFNEQYFGPGTRLTVT.

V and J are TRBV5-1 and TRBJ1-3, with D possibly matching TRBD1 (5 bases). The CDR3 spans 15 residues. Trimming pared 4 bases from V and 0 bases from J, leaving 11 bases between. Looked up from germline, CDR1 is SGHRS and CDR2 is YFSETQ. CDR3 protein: CASSRDGTSGNTIYF. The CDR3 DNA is TGCGCCAGCAGCAGAGACGGGACCTCTGGAAACACCATATATTTT.